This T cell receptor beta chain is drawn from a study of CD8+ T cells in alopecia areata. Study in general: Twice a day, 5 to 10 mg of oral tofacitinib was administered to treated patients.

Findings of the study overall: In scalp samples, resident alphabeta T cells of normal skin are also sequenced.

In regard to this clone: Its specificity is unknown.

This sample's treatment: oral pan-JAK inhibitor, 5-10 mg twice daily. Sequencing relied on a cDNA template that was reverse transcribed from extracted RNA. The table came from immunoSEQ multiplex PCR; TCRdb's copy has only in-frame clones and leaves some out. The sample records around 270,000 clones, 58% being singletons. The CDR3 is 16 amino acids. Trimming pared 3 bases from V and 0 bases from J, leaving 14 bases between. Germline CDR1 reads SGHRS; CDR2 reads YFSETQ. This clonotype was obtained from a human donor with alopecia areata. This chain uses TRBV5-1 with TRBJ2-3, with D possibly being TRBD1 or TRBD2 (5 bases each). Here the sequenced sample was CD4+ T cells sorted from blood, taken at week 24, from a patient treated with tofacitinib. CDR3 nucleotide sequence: TGCGCCAGCAGCTCTGGGACGGACTCTAGCACAGATACGCAGTATTTT. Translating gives CASSSGTDSSTDTQYF.